The clone carrying this TCR beta chain was observed many times. Its matching antigen is unknown. The read terminates 3 residues ahead of where the CDR3 ends, so the germline J gene completes it. Sequencing was performed with immunoSEQ multiplex PCR; in TCRdb, only in-frame clones are kept and a portion is missing. The sample is made up of roughly 40,000 clones, none counted only once. The germline V and J ends were trimmed by 2 bases and 1 base, with 12 bases remaining between them. Germline-derived CDR1 and CDR2 are SGHRS and YFSETQ. This CDR3 has 15 residues. This sample was included in a study of T cell clonality in common variable immunodeficiency. Broader study findings: TCRbeta clonality was increased in CVID versus healthy controls. The cause of increased CVID clonality remains unclear without subpopulation sequencing. Reportedly, TCR beta sequences from common variable immunodeficiency showed fewer deletions and N-nucleotide insertions.

Material for sequencing was peripheral blood mononuclear cells. The gene calls are TRBV5-1 and TRBJ2-5, with D unclear. This sequence originates from a person between 18 and 69 years old in good health. CDR3 DNA, as far as it was read: TGCGCCAGCAGCTTTTCTCCTGTCCTCCAAGAGACC. Protein: CASSFSPVLQET. The whole CDR3 protein is CASSFSPVLQETQYF.